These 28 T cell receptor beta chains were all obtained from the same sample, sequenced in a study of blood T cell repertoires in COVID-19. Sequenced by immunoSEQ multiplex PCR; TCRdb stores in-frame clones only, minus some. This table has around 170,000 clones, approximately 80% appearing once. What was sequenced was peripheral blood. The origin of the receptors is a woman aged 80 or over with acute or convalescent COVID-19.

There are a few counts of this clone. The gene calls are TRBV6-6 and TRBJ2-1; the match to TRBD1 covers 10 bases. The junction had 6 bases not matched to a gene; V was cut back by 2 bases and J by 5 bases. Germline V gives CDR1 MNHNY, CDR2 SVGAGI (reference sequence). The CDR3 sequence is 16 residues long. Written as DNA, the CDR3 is TGTGCCAGCAGTTACCCGGGACAGGGGAGGCACAATGAGCAGTTCTTC. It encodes CASSYPGQGRHNEQFF.

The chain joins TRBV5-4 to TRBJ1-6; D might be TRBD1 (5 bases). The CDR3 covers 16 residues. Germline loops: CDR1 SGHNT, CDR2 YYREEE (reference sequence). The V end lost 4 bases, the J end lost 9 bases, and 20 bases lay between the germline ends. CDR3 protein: CASSPNLGGSGSPLHF. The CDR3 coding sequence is TGTGCCAGCAGCCCTAACCTGGGGGGATCGGGTTCACCCCTCCACTTT.

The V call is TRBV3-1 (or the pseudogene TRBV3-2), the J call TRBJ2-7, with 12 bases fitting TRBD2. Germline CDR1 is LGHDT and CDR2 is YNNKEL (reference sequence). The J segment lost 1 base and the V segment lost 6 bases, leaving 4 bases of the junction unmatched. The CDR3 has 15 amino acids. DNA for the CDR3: TGTGCCAGCAGACTTGGACTAGCGGGGTCCTACGAGCAGTACTTC. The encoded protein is CASRLGLAGSYEQYF.

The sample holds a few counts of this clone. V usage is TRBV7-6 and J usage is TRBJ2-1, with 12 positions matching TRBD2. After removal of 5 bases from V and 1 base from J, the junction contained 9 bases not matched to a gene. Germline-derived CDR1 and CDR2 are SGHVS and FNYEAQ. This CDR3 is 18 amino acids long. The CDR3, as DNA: TGTGCCAGCAGCCAGGACCAGACTAGCGGGAGTTCCTACAATGAGCAGTTCTTC. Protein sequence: CASSQDQTSGSSYNEQFF.

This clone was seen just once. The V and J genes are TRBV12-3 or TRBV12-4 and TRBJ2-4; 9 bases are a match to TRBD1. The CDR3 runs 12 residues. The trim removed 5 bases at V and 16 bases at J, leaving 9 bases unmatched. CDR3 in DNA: TGTGCCAGCAGTCCCGGACAGGGGTCGAAATACTTC. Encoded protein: CASSPGQGSKYF.

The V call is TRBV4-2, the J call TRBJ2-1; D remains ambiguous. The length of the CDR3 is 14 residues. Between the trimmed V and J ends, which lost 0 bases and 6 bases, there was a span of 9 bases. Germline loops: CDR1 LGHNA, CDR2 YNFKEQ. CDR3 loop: CASSQDRNFNEQFF. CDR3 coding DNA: TGTGCCAGCAGCCAAGATCGTAACTTCAATGAGCAGTTCTTC.

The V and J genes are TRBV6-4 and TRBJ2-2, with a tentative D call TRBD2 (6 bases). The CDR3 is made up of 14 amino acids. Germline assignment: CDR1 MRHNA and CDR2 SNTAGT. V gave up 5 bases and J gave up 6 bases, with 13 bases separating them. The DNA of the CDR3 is TGTGCCAGCAGTAGGAGGGAGTATTCCGGGGAGCTGTTTTTT. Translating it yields CASSRREYSGELFF.

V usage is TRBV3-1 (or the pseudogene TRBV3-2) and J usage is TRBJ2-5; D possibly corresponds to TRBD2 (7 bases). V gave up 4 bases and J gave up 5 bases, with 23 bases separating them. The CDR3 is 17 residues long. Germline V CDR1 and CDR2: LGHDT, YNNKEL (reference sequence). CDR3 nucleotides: TGTGCCAGCAGCCCCCTCAGGGGAGGGAGCTCCGGGGAGACCCAGTACTTC. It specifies CASSPLRGGSSGETQYF.

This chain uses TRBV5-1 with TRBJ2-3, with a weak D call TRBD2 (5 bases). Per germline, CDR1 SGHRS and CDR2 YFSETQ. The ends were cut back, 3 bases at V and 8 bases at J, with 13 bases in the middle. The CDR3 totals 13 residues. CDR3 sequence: CASSSPSQVTQYF. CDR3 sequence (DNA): TGCGCCAGCAGCTCACCTAGCCAGGTTACGCAGTATTTT.

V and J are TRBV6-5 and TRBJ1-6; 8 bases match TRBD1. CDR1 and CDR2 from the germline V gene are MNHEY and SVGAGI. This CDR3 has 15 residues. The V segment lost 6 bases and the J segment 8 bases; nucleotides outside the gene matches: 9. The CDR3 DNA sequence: TGTGCCAGCAGCCTACAACAGGGGGTTTATTCACCCCTCCACTTT. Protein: CASSLQQGVYSPLHF.

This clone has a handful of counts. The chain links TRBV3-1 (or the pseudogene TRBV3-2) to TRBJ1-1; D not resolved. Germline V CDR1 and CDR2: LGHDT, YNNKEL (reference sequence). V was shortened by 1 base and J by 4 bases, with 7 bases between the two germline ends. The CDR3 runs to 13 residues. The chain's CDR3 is CASSQASFTEAFF. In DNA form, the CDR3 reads TGTGCCAGCAGCCAAGCTTCGTTCACTGAAGCTTTCTTT.

DNA of the CDR3: TGCGCCAGCAGCTTGGGAGGGGGTTACGAGACCCAGTACTTC. It specifies CASSLGGGYETQYF. The chain has TRBV5-1 and TRBJ2-5; perhaps TRBD1 as D (6 bases). V shed 0 bases and J shed 5 bases, with 11 bases lying between them. This CDR3 has 14 amino acids. CDR1 and CDR2 from the germline V gene are SGHRS and YFSETQ. Using reference TRBV5-1 and TRBJ2-5 for the parts outside the CDR3, the full variable domain is KAGVTQTPRYLIKTRGQQVTLSCSPISGHRSVSWYQQTPGQGLQFLFEYFSETQRNKGNFPGRFSGRQFSNSRSEMNVSTLELGDSALYLCASSLGGGYETQYFGPGTRLLVL.

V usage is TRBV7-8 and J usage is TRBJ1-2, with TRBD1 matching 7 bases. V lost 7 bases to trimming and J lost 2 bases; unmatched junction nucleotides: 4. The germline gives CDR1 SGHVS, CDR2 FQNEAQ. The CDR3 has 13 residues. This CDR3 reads CASTPTGNYGYTF. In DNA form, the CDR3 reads TGTGCCAGCACCCCGACAGGGAACTATGGCTACACCTTC.

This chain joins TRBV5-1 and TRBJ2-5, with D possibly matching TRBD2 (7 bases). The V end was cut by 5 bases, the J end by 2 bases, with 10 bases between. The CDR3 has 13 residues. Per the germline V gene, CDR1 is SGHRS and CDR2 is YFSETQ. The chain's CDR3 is CASSRGGQETQYF. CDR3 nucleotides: TGCGCCAGCAGTAGGGGGGGGCAAGAGACCCAGTACTTC.

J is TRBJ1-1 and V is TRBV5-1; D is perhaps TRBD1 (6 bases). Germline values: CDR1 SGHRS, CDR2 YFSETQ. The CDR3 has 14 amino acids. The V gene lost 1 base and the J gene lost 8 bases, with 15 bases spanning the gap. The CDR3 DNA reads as TGCGCCAGCAGCTTGAATGGCAGGGGAACCGAAGCTTTCTTT. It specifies CASSLNGRGTEAFF. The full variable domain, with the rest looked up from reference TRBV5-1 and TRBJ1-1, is KAGVTQTPRYLIKTRGQQVTLSCSPISGHRSVSWYQQTPGQGLQFLFEYFSETQRNKGNFPGRFSGRQFSNSRSEMNVSTLELGDSALYLCASSLNGRGTEAFFGQGTRLTVV.

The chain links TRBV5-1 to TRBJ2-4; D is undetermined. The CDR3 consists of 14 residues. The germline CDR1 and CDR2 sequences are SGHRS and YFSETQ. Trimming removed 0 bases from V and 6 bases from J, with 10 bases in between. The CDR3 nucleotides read TGCGCCAGCAGCTTGGGGGCGCCGGTAAACATTCAGTACTTC. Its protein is CASSLGAPVNIQYF.

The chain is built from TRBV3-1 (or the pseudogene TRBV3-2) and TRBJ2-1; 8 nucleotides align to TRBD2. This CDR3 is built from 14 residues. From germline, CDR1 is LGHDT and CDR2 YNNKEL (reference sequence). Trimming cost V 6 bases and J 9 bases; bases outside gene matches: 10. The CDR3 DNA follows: TGTGCCAGCAGGGCCGGCGGGGGGTACGGTGAGCAGTTCTTC. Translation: CASRAGGGYGEQFF.

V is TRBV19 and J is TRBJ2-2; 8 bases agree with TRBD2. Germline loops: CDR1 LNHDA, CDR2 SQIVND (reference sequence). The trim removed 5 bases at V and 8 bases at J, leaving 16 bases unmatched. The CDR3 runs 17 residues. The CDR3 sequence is CASSLNGGANSYGELFF. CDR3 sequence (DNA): TGTGCCAGTAGTTTAAACGGGGGGGCGAATTCGTATGGGGAGCTGTTTTTT.

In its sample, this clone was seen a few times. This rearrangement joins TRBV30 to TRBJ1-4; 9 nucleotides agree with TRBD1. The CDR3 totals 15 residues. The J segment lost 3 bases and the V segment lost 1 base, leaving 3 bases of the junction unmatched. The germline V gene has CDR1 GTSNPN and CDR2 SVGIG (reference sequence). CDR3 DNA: TGTGCCTGGAGTGAGGGGACAGGGTCTAATGAAAAACTGTTTTTT. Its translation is CAWSEGTGSNEKLFF.

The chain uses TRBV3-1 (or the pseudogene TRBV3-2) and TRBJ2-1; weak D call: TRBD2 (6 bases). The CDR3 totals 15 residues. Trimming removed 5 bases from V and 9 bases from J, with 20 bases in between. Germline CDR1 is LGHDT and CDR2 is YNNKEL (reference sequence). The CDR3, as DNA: TGTGCCAGCAGCTCACCCGAGGAGGGTTCAGGTGAGCAGTTCTTC. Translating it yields CASSSPEEGSGEQFF.

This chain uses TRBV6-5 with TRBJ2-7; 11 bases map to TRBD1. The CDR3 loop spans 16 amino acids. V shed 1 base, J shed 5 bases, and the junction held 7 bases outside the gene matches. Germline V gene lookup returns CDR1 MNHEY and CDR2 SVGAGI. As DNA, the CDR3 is TGTGCCAGCAGTTACTGGCGCGGGACAGGGGGGAACGAGCAGTACTTC. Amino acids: CASSYWRGTGGNEQYF.

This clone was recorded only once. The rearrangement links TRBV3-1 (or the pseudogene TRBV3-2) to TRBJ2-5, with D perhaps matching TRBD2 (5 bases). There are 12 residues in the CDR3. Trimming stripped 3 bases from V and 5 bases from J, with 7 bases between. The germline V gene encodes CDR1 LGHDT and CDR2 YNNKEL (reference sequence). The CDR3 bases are TGTGCCAGCAGCCACTCGGGGGAGACCCAGTACTTC. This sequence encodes CASSHSGETQYF.

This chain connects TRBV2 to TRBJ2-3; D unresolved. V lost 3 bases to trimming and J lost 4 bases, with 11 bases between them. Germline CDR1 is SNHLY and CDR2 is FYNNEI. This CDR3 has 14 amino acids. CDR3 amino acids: CASSEGSLPDTQYF. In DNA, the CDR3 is TGTGCCAGCAGTGAGGGCAGCCTGCCAGATACGCAGTATTTT.

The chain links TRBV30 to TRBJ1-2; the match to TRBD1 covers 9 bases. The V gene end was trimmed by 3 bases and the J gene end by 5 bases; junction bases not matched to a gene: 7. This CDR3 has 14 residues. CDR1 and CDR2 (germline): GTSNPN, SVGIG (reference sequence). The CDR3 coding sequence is TGTGCCTGGAGCCGAACAGGGGGCGGGTATGGCTACACCTTC. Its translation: CAWSRTGGGYGYTF.

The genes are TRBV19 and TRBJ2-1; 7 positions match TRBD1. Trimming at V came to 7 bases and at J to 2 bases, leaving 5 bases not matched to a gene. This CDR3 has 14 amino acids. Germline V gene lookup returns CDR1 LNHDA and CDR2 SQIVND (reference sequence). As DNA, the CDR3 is TGTGCCAGTAAACAGGGGCCGCCCTACAATGAGCAGTTCTTC. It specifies CASKQGPPYNEQFF.

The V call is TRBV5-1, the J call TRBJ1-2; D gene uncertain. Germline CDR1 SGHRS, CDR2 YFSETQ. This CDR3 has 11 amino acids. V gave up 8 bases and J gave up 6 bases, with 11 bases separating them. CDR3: CASKAEDGYTF. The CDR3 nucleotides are TGCGCCAGTAAAGCGGAGGATGGCTACACCTTC. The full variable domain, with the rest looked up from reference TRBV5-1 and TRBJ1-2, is KAGVTQTPRYLIKTRGQQVTLSCSPISGHRSVSWYQQTPGQGLQFLFEYFSETQRNKGNFPGRFSGRQFSNSRSEMNVSTLELGDSALYLCASKAEDGYTFGSGTRLTVV.

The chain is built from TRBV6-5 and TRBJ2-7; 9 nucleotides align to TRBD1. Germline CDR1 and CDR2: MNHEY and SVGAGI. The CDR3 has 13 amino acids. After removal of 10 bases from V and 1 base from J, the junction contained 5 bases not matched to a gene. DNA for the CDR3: TGTGCCACCGGGACAGGGTATTCCTACGAGCAGTACTTC. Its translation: CATGTGYSYEQYF.

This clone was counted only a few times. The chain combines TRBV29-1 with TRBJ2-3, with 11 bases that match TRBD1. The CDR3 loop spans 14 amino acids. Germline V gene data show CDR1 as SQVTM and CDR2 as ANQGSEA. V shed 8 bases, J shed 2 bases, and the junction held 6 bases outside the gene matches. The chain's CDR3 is CSPPGQGVTDTQYF. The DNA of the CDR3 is TGCAGCCCCCCGGGACAGGGGGTCACAGATACGCAGTATTTT.